A selection of T cell receptor beta chains follows, all from one sample in a study of shared clonotypes between healthy human individuals. Data came from immunoSEQ multiplex PCR; TCRdb stores just in-frame clones and leaves some out. The table shows approximately 2.4 million clones, with 90% to 97% occurring only once. Sequenced: naive CD4+ T cells sorted from blood. The receptors were sampled from a man younger than 35 in good health. The CDR3 runs from the conserved cysteine through the conserved F or W. The D gene is left open where the match is weak. Size is stated for part of the rows, as once, few or many counts, or as a class when the clone is expanded.

J: TRBJ1-1
D: .
size: .
V: TRBV5-6
CDR3: CASRQQGNTEAFF
DNA: TGTGCCAGCAGACAACAGGGGAACACTGAAGCTTTCTTT

J: TRBJ1-1
D: TRBD1
size: .
V: TRBV18
CDR3: CASSPPGQGKGTEAFF
DNA: TGTGCCAGCTCACCCCCGGGACAGGGGAAAGGCACTGAAGCTTTCTTT

J: TRBJ2-2
D: .
size: .
V: TRBV5-8
CDR3: CASSLVYGRNTGELFF
DNA: TGTGCCAGCAGCTTGGTTTACGGAAGGAACACCGGGGAGCTGTTTTTT

J: TRBJ2-7
D: .
size: .
V: TRBV7-9
CDR3: CASSFQGWYEQYF
DNA: TGTGCCAGCAGCTTTCAGGGGTGGTACGAGCAGTACTTC

J: TRBJ2-7
D: .
size: .
V: TRBV2
CDR3: CASSPGAYEQYF
DNA: TGTGCCAGCAGTCCAGGGGCCTACGAGCAGTACTTC

J: TRBJ2-2
D: TRBD1
size: .
V: TRBV11-3
CDR3: CASSKDNTGAAGELFF
DNA: TGTGCCAGCAGCAAGGATAACACAGGGGCGGCCGGGGAGCTGTTTTTT

J: TRBJ2-3
D: .
size: .
V: TRBV28
CDR3: CASSSPGHGSTDTQYF
DNA: TGTGCCAGCAGCTCCCCGGGACATGGGAGCACAGATACGCAGTATTTT

J: TRBJ2-3
D: .
size: .
V: TRBV6-5
CDR3: CASSYDSLRDLYF
DNA: TGTGCCAGCAGTTACGATTCCCTAAGGGACTTGTATTTT

J: TRBJ1-1
D: .
size: .
V: TRBV19
CDR3: CASRRNTEAFF
DNA: TGTGCCAGTAGACGGAACACTGAAGCTTTCTTT

J: TRBJ2-2
D: .
size: .
V: TRBV5-1
CDR3: CASQPPGRGGGELFF
DNA: TGCGCCAGCCAACCCCCCGGCAGGGGAGGCGGGGAGCTGTTTTTT

J: TRBJ2-7
D: .
size: few
V: TRBV6-5
CDR3: CASSYTGYEQYF
DNA: TGTGCCAGCAGTTACACAGGCTACGAGCAGTACTTC

J: TRBJ1-5
D: TRBD1
size: .
V: TRBV18
CDR3: CASSLQGYGNQPQHF
DNA: TGTGCCAGCTCACTACAGGGGTACGGCAATCAGCCCCAGCATTTT

J: TRBJ1-2
D: .
size: once
V: TRBV14
CDR3: CASSQEVDSIYGYTF
DNA: TGTGCCAGCAGCCAAGAGGTTGATAGTATCTATGGCTACACCTTC

J: TRBJ2-2
D: .
size: .
V: TRBV5-1
CDR3: CASSLDGPGYGELFF
DNA: TGCGCCAGCAGCTTGGATGGCCCCGGGTACGGGGAGCTGTTTTTT

J: TRBJ2-3
D: .
size: .
V: TRBV18
CDR3: CASSPQGVSTDTQYF
DNA: TGTGCCAGCTCACCACAGGGGGTTAGCACAGATACGCAGTATTTT

J: TRBJ1-1
D: .
size: .
V: TRBV7-9
CDR3: CASTRGMNTEAFF
DNA: TGTGCCAGCACACGGGGGATGAACACTGAAGCTTTCTTT

J: TRBJ1-2
D: .
size: .
V: TRBV19
CDR3: CASSLQTGNYGYTF
DNA: TGTGCCAGTAGTCTCCAGACCGGTAACTATGGCTACACCTTC

J: TRBJ1-2
D: TRBD1
size: .
V: TRBV10-3
CDR3: CAISGDREGYTF
DNA: TGTGCCATCAGCGGGGACAGGGAAGGCTACACCTTC

J: TRBJ2-7
D: .
size: once
V: TRBV5-1
CDR3: CASSLWENAAIYEQYF
DNA: TGCGCCAGCAGCTTGTGGGAAAACGCGGCCATCTACGAGCAGTACTTC

J: TRBJ2-1
D: .
size: .
V: TRBV5-1
CDR3: CASRPTGTSYNEQFF
DNA: TGCGCCAGCAGACCTACTGGTACCTCCTACAATGAGCAGTTCTTC

J: TRBJ2-3
D: TRBD1
size: .
V: TRBV5-4
CDR3: CASSSTGSDTQYF
DNA: TGTGCCAGCAGCTCGACAGGGTCAGATACGCAGTATTTT

J: TRBJ2-1
D: .
size: .
V: TRBV12-5
CDR3: CASDPNEQFF
DNA: TGTGCTAGTGACCCTAATGAGCAGTTCTTC

J: TRBJ1-1
D: .
size: .
V: TRBV20-1
CDR3: CSASKGAEAFF
DNA: TGCAGTGCTAGTAAGGGAGCTGAAGCTTTCTTT

J: TRBJ1-2
D: .
size: .
V: TRBV2
CDR3: CASSVAYGYTF
DNA: TGTGCCAGCAGTGTCGCCTATGGCTACACCTTC

J: TRBJ1-1
D: .
size: .
V: TRBV5-1
CDR3: CASSLKPDEFYMNTEAFF
DNA: TGCGCCAGCAGCTTGAAGCCAGACGAATTTTACATGAACACTGAAGCTTTCTTT

J: TRBJ2-7
D: .
size: .
V: TRBV6-5
CDR3: CASRPSGTLGYEQYF
DNA: TGTGCCAGCAGACCCTCCGGGACCCTGGGGTACGAGCAGTACTTC

J: TRBJ1-5
D: TRBD1
size: .
V: TRBV6-1
CDR3: CASTRQGYNQPQHF
DNA: TGTGCCAGCACCCGACAGGGCTACAATCAGCCCCAGCATTTT

J: TRBJ2-2
D: TRBD2
size: once
V: TRBV4-3
CDR3: CASSQDTRGRGTGELFF
DNA: TGCGCCAGCAGCCAAGATACTCGCGGGAGAGGCACCGGGGAGCTGTTTTTT

J: TRBJ1-2
D: TRBD1
size: .
V: TRBV10-2
CDR3: CASRTQGVNGYTF
DNA: TGCGCCAGCAGGACCCAGGGGGTCAATGGCTACACCTTC

J: TRBJ2-5
D: TRBD2
size: .
V: TRBV30
CDR3: CAWGPGLAGGQETQYF
DNA: TGTGCCTGGGGTCCCGGACTAGCGGGAGGGCAAGAGACCCAGTACTTC

J: TRBJ2-3
D: TRBD1
size: once
V: TRBV4-1
CDR3: CASSPSRGTGVADTQYF
DNA: TGCGCCAGCAGCCCCTCCCGCGGGACAGGGGTGGCAGATACGCAGTATTTT

J: TRBJ1-2
D: TRBD1
size: .
V: TRBV18
CDR3: CASSRQGDYGYTF
DNA: TGTGCCAGCTCCCGACAGGGGGACTATGGCTACACCTTC

J: TRBJ1-1
D: TRBD1
size: .
V: TRBV4-2
CDR3: CASSQERWGQVPGTEAFF
DNA: TGTGCCAGCAGCCAAGAACGTTGGGGACAGGTGCCGGGGACTGAAGCTTTCTTT

J: TRBJ1-3
D: .
size: .
V: TRBV27
CDR3: CASSLSANSGNTIYF
DNA: TGTGCCAGCAGTTTATCCGCTAACTCTGGAAACACCATATATTTT

J: TRBJ2-3
D: .
size: .
V: TRBV2
CDR3: CASSLGFTDTQYF
DNA: TGTGCCAGCAGCCTCGGGTTCACAGATACGCAGTATTTT

J: TRBJ2-2
D: TRBD1
size: .
V: TRBV5-1
CDR3: CASSLLNRGGSGELFF
DNA: TGCGCCAGCAGCTTGCTCAACAGGGGCGGTTCCGGGGAGCTGTTTTTT

J: TRBJ2-7
D: TRBD1
size: .
V: TRBV5-1
CDR3: CASSPRTGGSYEQYF
DNA: TGCGCCAGCAGTCCGAGGACAGGGGGATCCTACGAGCAGTACTTC

J: TRBJ1-5
D: .
size: .
V: TRBV6-1
CDR3: CASAAAGGFRPQHF
DNA: TGTGCCAGCGCCGCTGCAGGCGGGTTTCGGCCCCAGCATTTT

J: TRBJ1-2
D: .
size: .
V: TRBV7-9
CDR3: CASSLAVTNYGYTF
DNA: TGTGCCAGCAGCTTAGCCGTCACTAACTATGGCTACACCTTC

J: TRBJ2-1
D: TRBD2
size: once
V: TRBV29-1
CDR3: CSVRMAGEEVNEQFF
DNA: TGCAGCGTTCGGATGGCGGGAGAAGAGGTTAATGAGCAGTTCTTC

J: TRBJ2-1
D: TRBD1
size: .
V: TRBV11-2
CDR3: CASSRVPGTGGKNEQFF
DNA: TGTGCCAGCAGCCGGGTTCCCGGGACAGGGGGCAAGAATGAGCAGTTCTTC

J: TRBJ1-3
D: TRBD1
size: .
V: TRBV5-1
CDR3: CASSFSDRGSGNTIYF
DNA: TGCGCCAGCAGCTTTTCGGACAGGGGTTCAGGAAACACCATATATTTT

J: TRBJ2-3
D: TRBD2
size: .
V: TRBV5-4
CDR3: CASSAGLAATDTQYF
DNA: TGTGCCAGCAGCGCCGGACTAGCGGCCACAGATACGCAGTATTTT

J: TRBJ2-5
D: .
size: .
V: TRBV30
CDR3: CAWSGPQRQETQYF
DNA: TGTGCCTGGAGTGGTCCACAACGCCAAGAGACCCAGTACTTC

J: TRBJ1-5
D: .
size: .
V: TRBV6-5
CDR3: CASSYFTGNQPQHF
DNA: TGTGCCAGCAGTTACTTTACTGGCAATCAGCCCCAGCATTTT

J: TRBJ1-3
D: .
size: .
V: TRBV30
CDR3: CAFKLTGNTIYF
DNA: TGTGCCTTCAAGTTAACCGGAAACACCATATATTTT

J: TRBJ1-6
D: .
size: .
V: TRBV19
CDR3: CASSIDPAEGYNSPLHF
DNA: TGTGCCAGTAGTATAGATCCTGCGGAGGGCTATAATTCACCCCTCCACTTT